This T cell receptor beta chain was identified during a study of blood T cell repertoires in COVID-19 (dated by TCRdb to 2019 to 2021). For the study in its entirety: Samples covering the acute and convalescent phases of COVID-19 were provided by collaborators in the United States, Italy and Spain. The material from the prospective study consisted of cDNA or gDNA derived from T cells, B-cell-depleted T cells, or PBMCs. Deeply sampled blood TCRbeta repertoires from subjects exposed to, actively infected with, or recovered from COVID-19 were included in the dataset. The repertoires were made available in a free public database intended to serve as a resource for research on the immune response to SARS-CoV-2. Samples came from the ongoing ImmuneRACE study (first 160 participants) plus 1,254 subjects from 6 global collaborators. Nearly every sample came with metadata listing a de-identified subject ID, COVID-19 status, age in years and sex. Where available, HLA class I and class II types were taken from metadata supplied by the sample provider and were not determined by assay-based typing.

Relative to germline, V is 0 bases shorter and J is 1 base shorter, with 22 bases between their ends. Based on the germline V gene, the CDR1 and CDR2 sequences are MGHRA and YSYEKL. The CDR3, from cysteine to phenylalanine, totals 20 residues. The sequence is cut down to CDR3 DNA, 60 bases in frame from base 1. A remark on this clone: What antigen it recognizes has not been identified. Nothing much larger sits one base from this clone, and base qualities are not available.

What the study reported, not specific to this receptor: The amount of clinical and demographic metadata varied by source and participant and was provided uncurated.

TCRbeta CDR3 regions were amplified from genomic DNA by means of the immunoSEQ Assay, a bias-controlled multiplex PCR. Regarding the original processing steps: The number of nucleated cells in each sample was estimated by amplification of reference gene primers within the assay. To quantify the absolute abundance of each unique TCRbeta CDR3 rearrangement, sequence reads were collapsed and filtered. Productive Simpson clonality was computed per sample as the square root of Simpson's diversity index over productive rearrangements. In TCRdb, the immuneACCESS table is reduced to in-frame sequences with V and J assigned. These tables do not hold every clone; where another copy was compared, an unresolved V gene accounts for under half, and the others remain unexplained. That table furnishes V, J and clone size, whereas the DNA furnished D and trimming. The sample yields about 200,000 clones; about nine tenths were counted once. The leading ten clones occupy 1.2% of the sample.

Participants in the prospective study were aged roughly 18 to 100 years, lived in under 30 United States geographic areas, and enrolled through a virtual design. Cohort assignment in the prospective study relied on participant-reported clinical history from a screening survey and a study questionnaire. Recovered participants in ImmuneRACE Cohort 3 were defined as having two consecutive negative NP/OP PCR tests, clearance from a healthcare professional, or resolution of symptoms. In the prospective study, whole blood, serum and a nasopharyngeal or oropharyngeal swab were collected from each participant by mobile phlebotomists. Prospective study participants could optionally give additional blood draws and questionnaires over a 2-month period. Before DNA extraction, prospective study blood samples were shipped either frozen or at room temperature.

The chain joins TRBV4-1 to TRBJ1-5; the D gene is perhaps TRBD1, from 5 matching bases. Sequenced sample: PBMCs or T cells enriched from blood (not recorded which). The receptor was isolated from a man younger than 45 who had recovered from COVID-19. For the CDR3, the sequence is CASSQDREVYGWGSNQPQHF. The DNA reads as follows: TGCGCCAGCAGCCAAGATAGGGAGGTATATGGATGGGGGAGCAATCAGCCCCAGCATTTT.